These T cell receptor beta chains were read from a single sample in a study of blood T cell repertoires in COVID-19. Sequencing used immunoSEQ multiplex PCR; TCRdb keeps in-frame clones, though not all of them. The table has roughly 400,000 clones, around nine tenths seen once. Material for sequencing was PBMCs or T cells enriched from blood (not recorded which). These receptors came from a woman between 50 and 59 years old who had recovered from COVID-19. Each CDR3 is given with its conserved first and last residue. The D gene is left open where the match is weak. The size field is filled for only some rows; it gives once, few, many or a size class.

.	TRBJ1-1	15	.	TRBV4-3	TGCGCCAGCAGCCAAGGAACAGGCAGAGACACTGAAGCTTTCTTT	CASSQGTGRDTEAFF
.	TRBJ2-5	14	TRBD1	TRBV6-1	TGTGCCAGCAGTGAAGGGACAGGCCTGGAGACCCAGTACTTC	CASSEGTGLETQYF
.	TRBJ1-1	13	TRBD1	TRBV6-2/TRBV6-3	TGTGCCAGCAGTAGGGACAGTGCTTCTGAAGCTTTCTTT	CASSRDSASEAFF
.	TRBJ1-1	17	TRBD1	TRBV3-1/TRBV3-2	TGTGCCAGCAGCCGGTTCACAGGGGGCCCTTCCCGGACTGAAGCTTTCTTT	CASSRFTGGPSRTEAFF
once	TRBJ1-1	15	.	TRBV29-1	TGCAGCGTAGATACCGGAAAGGCGGTGAACACTGAAGCTTTCTTT	CSVDTGKAVNTEAFF
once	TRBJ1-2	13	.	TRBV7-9	TGTGCCAGCAGCGTAGGGCAGGTCGGTGGCTACACCTTC	CASSVGQVGGYTF
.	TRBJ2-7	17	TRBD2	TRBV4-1	TGCGCCAGCAGCCAAAGGGGACTAGCGGGGGAAGGCTACGAGCAGTACTTC	CASSQRGLAGEGYEQYF
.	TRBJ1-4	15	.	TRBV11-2	TGTGCCAGCAGCTTAACGTCAGGGTTAAATGAAAAACTGTTTTTT	CASSLTSGLNEKLFF
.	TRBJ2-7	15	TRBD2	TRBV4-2	TGTGCCAGCAGCCCGGTCGGGGGGGCCTCCTACGAGCAGTACTTC	CASSPVGGASYEQYF
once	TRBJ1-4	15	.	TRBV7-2	TGTGCCAGTAGCTTAGGTTTTCAGGATAATGAAAAACTGTTTTTT	CASSLGFQDNEKLFF
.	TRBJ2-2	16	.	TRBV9	TGTGCCAGCAGCGCCCCCCGATCTGGAGGCAACGGGGAGCTGTTTTTT	CASSAPRSGGNGELFF
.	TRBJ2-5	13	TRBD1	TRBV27	TGTGCCAGTAGACCACAGGGGCAAGAGACCCAGTACTTC	CASRPQGQETQYF
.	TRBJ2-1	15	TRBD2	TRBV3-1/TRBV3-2	TGTGCCAGCAGCCAAGTGGGGGGGGTCTACAATGAGCAGTTCTTC	CASSQVGGVYNEQFF
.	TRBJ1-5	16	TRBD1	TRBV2	TGTGCCAGCAGGGCTAGGACAGGGGATAGCAATCAGCCCCAGCATTTT	CASRARTGDSNQPQHF
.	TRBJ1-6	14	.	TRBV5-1	TGCGCCAGCAGCTTGTCGGGTGTAGAATCACCCCTCCACTTT	CASSLSGVESPLHF
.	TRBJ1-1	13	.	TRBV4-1	TGCGCCAGCAGCAAGAACATTAATGTGGAAGCTTTCTTT	CASSKNINVEAFF
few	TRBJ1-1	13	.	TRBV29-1	TGCAGCGTTGTTCCAGTCATGAACACTGAAGCTTTCTTT	CSVVPVMNTEAFF
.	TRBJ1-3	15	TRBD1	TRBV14	TGTGCCAGCAGCGCACAGGGGTTGACTGGAAACACCATATATTTT	CASSAQGLTGNTIYF
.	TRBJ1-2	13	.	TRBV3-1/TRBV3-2	TGTGCCAGCAGCCAGGGGCCTGGCTATGGCTACACCTTC	CASSQGPGYGYTF
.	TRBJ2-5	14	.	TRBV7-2	TGTGCCAGCAGCTTAATACGGACAGAAGAGACCCAGTACTTC	CASSLIRTEETQYF
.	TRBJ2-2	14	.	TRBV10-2	TGCGCCAGCAGGTGGGCAGCTAACACCGGGGAGCTGTTTTTT	CASRWAANTGELFF
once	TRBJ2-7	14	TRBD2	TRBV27	TGTGCCAGCAGTTTGCGGGGGACCTTCTACGAGCAGTACTTC	CASSLRGTFYEQYF
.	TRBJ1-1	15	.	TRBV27	TGTGCCAGCAGTCCGAATCTGGCAGAGAACACTGAAGCTTTCTTT	CASSPNLAENTEAFF
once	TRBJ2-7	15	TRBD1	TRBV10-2	TGCGCCAGCAGTGCGTACAGGGGCCCCTCCTACGAGCAGTACTTC	CASSAYRGPSYEQYF